This TCR beta chain was observed in a study of early T cells in non-severe SARS-CoV-2 infection. The overall study: The study sequenced bulk RNA from unsorted whole blood, with chains unpaired.

Individual cDNA molecules received unique molecular identifiers during library preparation. MiXCR, applied by TCRdb to the 5' RACE reads, yields one record per CDR3 protein. Of about 22,000 distinct CDR3 sequences listed, around 4% are singletons. The V gene lost 2 bases and the J gene lost 3 bases, with 9 bases spanning the gap. The CDR3 runs to 13 residues. CDR1 and CDR2 from the germline V gene are SGHDT and YYEEEE. This clonotype turned up a few times. The rearrangement links TRBV5-6 to TRBJ2-7; D is perhaps TRBD1 (6 bases). This TCR came from an adult who was a healthcare worker with PCR-confirmed SARS-CoV-2 infection or an uninfected control (not recorded which). The sample taken for sequencing was whole blood. In DNA form, the CDR3 reads TGTGCCAGCAGCTTTCCAGGGGTCTACGAGCAGTACTTC. It is translated as CASSFPGVYEQYF.